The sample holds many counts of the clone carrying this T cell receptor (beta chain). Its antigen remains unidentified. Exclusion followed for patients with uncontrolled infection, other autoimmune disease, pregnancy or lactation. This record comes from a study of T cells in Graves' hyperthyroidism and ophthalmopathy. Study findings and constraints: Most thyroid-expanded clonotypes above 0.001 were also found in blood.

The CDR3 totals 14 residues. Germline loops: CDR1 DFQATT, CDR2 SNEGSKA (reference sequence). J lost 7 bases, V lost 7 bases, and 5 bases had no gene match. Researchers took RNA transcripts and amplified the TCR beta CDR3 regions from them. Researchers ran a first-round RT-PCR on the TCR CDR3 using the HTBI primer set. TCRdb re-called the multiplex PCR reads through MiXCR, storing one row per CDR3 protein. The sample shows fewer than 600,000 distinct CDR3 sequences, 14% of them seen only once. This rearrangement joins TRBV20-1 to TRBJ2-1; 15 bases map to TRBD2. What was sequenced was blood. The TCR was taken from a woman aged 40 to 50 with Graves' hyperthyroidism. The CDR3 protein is CSVPGLAGGNEQFF. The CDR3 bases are TGCAGTGTACCGGGACTAGCGGGAGGTAATGAGCAGTTCTTC.